These 6 T cell receptor beta chains came from one sample sequenced in a study of blood T cell repertoires in COVID-19 (dated by TCRdb to between 2020 and 2021). The library relied on the immunoSEQ multiplex PCR assay. TCRdb took over this immuneACCESS table, retaining in-frame rearrangements with V and J assigned. Such tables are incomplete; in checked studies, under half of the missing clones stem from an unresolved V gene, and the remainder is unexplained. The sample has about 260,000 clones on record, under 90% of them singletons. The leading ten clones occupy around 3.9% of the sample. Sample: PBMCs or T cells enriched from blood (not recorded which). These TCRs come from a man between 25 and 39 years old with acute COVID-19.

The chain combines TRBV5-1 with TRBJ1-4; maybe TRBD1 (5 bases). Trimming stripped 0 bases from V and 3 bases from J, with 12 bases between. Germline V CDR1 and CDR2: SGHRS, YFSETQ. CDR3 length: 16 amino acids. In DNA form, the CDR3 reads TGCGCCAGCAGCTTGGTCGGGGGTGCAGCTAATGAAAAACTGTTTTTT. Encoded protein: CASSLVGGAANEKLFF.

The chain carries TRBV15 and TRBJ2-7; D perhaps matches TRBD1 (5 bases). There are 13 residues in the CDR3. Germline CDR1 LNHNV, CDR2 YYDKDF (reference sequence). Deletions cut 6 bases from V and 4 bases from J, with 13 bases between. The CDR3 is CATSHRQGYEQYV. In nucleotides, the CDR3 is TGTGCCACCAGTCATCGGCAGGGTTACGAGCAGTACGTC.

The chain couples TRBV27 to TRBJ1-5; no clear D gene. This CDR3 is built from 14 residues. Trimming took 3 bases from V and 2 from J, leaving 8 bases between them. Germline assignment: CDR1 MNHEY and CDR2 SMNVEV (reference sequence). The CDR3 loop reads CASSFQAGNQPQHF. CDR3 nucleotides: TGTGCCAGCAGTTTTCAGGCAGGCAATCAGCCCCAGCATTTT.

The sample holds a few counts of this clone. J is TRBJ1-1 and V is TRBV19; D is ambiguous. The CDR3 contains 13 residues. V was trimmed by 10 bases and J by 1 base, leaving 13 bases between them. CDR1 is LNHDA and CDR2 is SQIVND in the germline V gene (reference sequence). CDR3 bases: TGTGCCACTAAACCCCCTGCGAACACTGAAGCTTTCTTT. Amino acid sequence: CATKPPANTEAFF.

V and J are TRBV28 and TRBJ2-1; the D is unclear. Per the germline V gene, CDR1 is MDHEN and CDR2 is SYDVKM. V gave up 6 bases and J gave up 4 bases, with 10 bases separating them. The CDR3 runs 13 residues. The CDR3 sequence: CASSSVPYNEQFF. The CDR3 DNA reads TGTGCCAGCAGCTCCGTCCCGTACAATGAGCAGTTCTTC. The variable domain in full, with the rest retrieved from reference TRBV28 and TRBJ2-1, is DVKVTQSSRYLVKRTGEKVFLECVQDMDHENMFWYRQDPGLGLRLIYFSYDVKMKEKGDIPEGYSVSREKKERFSLILESASTNQTSMYLCASSSVPYNEQFFGPGTRLTVL.

V gene TRBV5-4 combines with J gene TRBJ2-7; 8 bases agree with TRBD1. V trimming: 2 bases; J trimming: 3 bases; junction bases outside the gene matches: 7. Per germline, CDR1 SGHNT and CDR2 YYREEE (reference sequence). CDR3 length equals 15 residues. CDR3 protein: CASSLGTDRDYEQYV. DNA for the CDR3: TGTGCCAGCAGCTTAGGGACGGACAGGGACTACGAGCAGTACGTC.